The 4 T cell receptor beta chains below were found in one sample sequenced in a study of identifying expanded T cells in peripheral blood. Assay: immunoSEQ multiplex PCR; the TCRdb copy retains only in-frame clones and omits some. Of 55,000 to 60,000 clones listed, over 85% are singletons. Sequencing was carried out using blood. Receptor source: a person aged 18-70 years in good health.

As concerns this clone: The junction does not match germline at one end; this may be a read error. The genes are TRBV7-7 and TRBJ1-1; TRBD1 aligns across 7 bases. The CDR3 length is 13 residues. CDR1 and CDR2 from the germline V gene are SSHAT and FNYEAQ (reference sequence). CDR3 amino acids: CASSQGQHTEAFF. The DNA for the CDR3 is TGTGCTAGCAGCCAGGGACAGCACACTGAAGCTTTCTTT.

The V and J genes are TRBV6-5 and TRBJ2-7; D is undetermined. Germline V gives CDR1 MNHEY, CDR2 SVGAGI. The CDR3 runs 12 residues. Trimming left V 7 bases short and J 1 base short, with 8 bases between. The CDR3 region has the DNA TGTGCCAGCATGGGGAATTCCTACGAGCAGTACTTC. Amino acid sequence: CASMGNSYEQYF.

DNA of the CDR3: TGTGCCAGCAGTCGAACCTACGCTAGCGGGAGGTCAGATACGCAGTATTTT. It yields the protein CASSRTYASGRSDTQYF. V gene TRBV9 combines with J gene TRBJ2-3, with TRBD2 identical over 11 bases. This CDR3 contains 17 residues. V shed 5 bases, J shed 4 bases, and the junction held 12 bases outside the gene matches. In germline, CDR1 is SGDLS, CDR2 YYNGEE.

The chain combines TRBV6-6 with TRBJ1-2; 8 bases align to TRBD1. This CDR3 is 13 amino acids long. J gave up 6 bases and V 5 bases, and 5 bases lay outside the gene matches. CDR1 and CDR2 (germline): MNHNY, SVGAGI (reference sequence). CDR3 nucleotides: TGTGCCAGCAGTGGCCGGACAGGGAATGGCTACACCTTC. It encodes CASSGRTGNGYTF.